The sequence of this T cell receptor beta chain was determined in a study of shared clonotypes between healthy human individuals. Study-level findings and limits: Larger richness was generally estimated for naive than memory subsets. Since donors were few, the genetic and exposure-history diversity represented was limited.

Concerning this clone itself: The antigen is undetermined.

For each subset, genomic DNA was distributed in equal portions over several immunoSEQ plates. Clones were read by immunoSEQ multiplex PCR, and TCRdb kept only the in-frame ones, dropping some. Of 550,000 to 750,000 clones detected, 95% to 96% appear once; the ten largest clones hold less than 0.13%. Selected positively for CCR7 and CD45RO-negative, naive CD8 cells excluded terminally differentiated effector memory CD45RA+ cells. There were only Caucasian adults among the donors, and all lived in Nashville, Tennessee. Sequencing used naive CD8+ T cells sorted from blood. This clonotype was sampled from a woman in her twenties or thirties in good health.

The CDR3 bases are TGTGCCAGCAGCTTAGCAAGTGGGGGTAGCAATCAGCCCCAGCATTTT. This gives the protein CASSLASGGSNQPQHF. The J gene is TRBJ1-5, the V gene TRBV7-9, with D perhaps matching TRBD1 (5 bases). Trimming removed 0 bases from V and 0 bases from J, with 9 bases in between. This CDR3 has 16 amino acids. Germline V gene lookup returns CDR1 SEHNR and CDR2 FQNEAQ (reference sequence).